This TCR beta chain was profiled in a study of OX40 agonist ivuxolimab in advanced cancers. Clones were read by immunoSEQ multiplex PCR, and TCRdb kept only the in-frame ones, dropping some. Of 85,000 to 100,000 clones listed, 85% to 90% are singletons. Notes on this clone: Its antigen remains unknown.

Findings of the study overall: More expanded clones were found, on average, in CD8+ than in CD4+ T cells. Doses of 0.1 to 3.0 mg/kg were accompanied by clonal expansion of CD4+ and CD8+ blood T cells by week 6.

The germline gives CDR1 MDHEN, CDR2 SYDVKM. The length of the CDR3 is 15 residues. With 8 bases removed from V and 8 bases from J, the gap between germline ends came to 23 bases. The sequence derives from an adult with an advanced solid tumor such as melanoma, head and neck, liver or kidney cancer. Sequencing used CD4+ or CD8+ T cells sorted from blood, obtained in a trial of the OX40 agonist ivuxolimab. The chain employs TRBV28 and TRBJ2-3; D is possibly TRBD1 or TRBD2 (7 bases each). The CDR3 loop reads CASSPGGTAFFTQYF. CDR3 in DNA: TGTGCCAGCTCCCCCGGGGGGACAGCCTTTTTTACGCAGTATTTT. The variable domain in full, completed from reference TRBV28 and TRBJ2-3, reads DVKVTQSSRYLVKRTGEKVFLECVQDMDHENMFWYRQDPGLGLRLIYFSYDVKMKEKGDIPEGYSVSREKKERFSLILESASTNQTSMYLCASSPGGTAFFTQYFGPGTRLTVL.